The 24 T cell receptor beta chains below come from one sample, sequenced in a study of blood T cell repertoires in COVID-19. Produced via immunoSEQ multiplex PCR; TCRdb's table is partial and in-frame only. The sample includes some 95,000 clones, around three quarters of them seen just once. The specimen was peripheral blood. The receptors stem from a man in his 70s with acute or convalescent COVID-19.

This sequence joins TRBV28 and TRBJ1-1, with D unclear. Trimming left V 2 bases short and J 3 bases short, with 25 bases between. Germline assignment: CDR1 MDHEN and CDR2 SYDVKM. This CDR3 has 19 amino acids. The CDR3 region is CASSLPTILIYQVDTEAFF. CDR3 in DNA: TGTGCCAGCAGTTTACCCACGATCTTGATTTACCAGGTAGACACTGAAGCTTTCTTT.

The rearrangement links TRBV5-4 to TRBJ2-5, with 7 bases lining up with TRBD1. CDR3 length: 16 amino acids. J lost 3 bases, V lost 4 bases, and 12 bases had no gene match. Germline assignment: CDR1 SGHNT and CDR2 YYREEE (reference sequence). The CDR3, as DNA: TGTGCCAGCAGCATCCAGAAACCGGGACAGAAAGAGACCCAGTACTTC. It encodes CASSIQKPGQKETQYF.

V and J are TRBV28 and TRBJ1-2; 9 positions match TRBD1. This CDR3 has 13 residues. Germline V gene sequence: CDR1 MDHEN, CDR2 SYDVKM. The V gene end was trimmed by 6 bases and the J gene end by 6 bases; junction bases not matched to a gene: 5. DNA for the CDR3: TGTGCCAGCAGAAGGGACAGGGTGGATGGCTACACCTTC. This sequence encodes CASRRDRVDGYTF.

The CDR3 spells CASSQLAGQETQYF. As DNA, the CDR3 is TGTGCCAGCAGCCAACTGGCAGGTCAAGAGACCCAGTACTTC. The chain recombines TRBV3-1 (or the pseudogene TRBV3-2) with TRBJ2-5; D is undetermined. V was trimmed by 2 bases and J by 2 bases, leaving 9 bases between them. This CDR3 has 14 amino acids. Germline V gene lookup returns CDR1 LGHDT and CDR2 YNNKEL (reference sequence).

A few counts support this clone. The rearrangement joins TRBV20-1 to TRBJ2-3, with 9 bases aligning to TRBD2. Germline-derived CDR1 and CDR2 are DFQATT and SNEGSKA (reference sequence). There are 17 residues in the CDR3. The ends lost 3 bases at V and 0 bases at J; junction bases unmatched: 10. The DNA of the CDR3 is TGCAGTGCTAGTTTTCGCGGGGGGGTTCTTAGCACAGATACGCAGTATTTT. Its protein is CSASFRGGVLSTDTQYF.

The CDR3 is CASSLRGRTGGWYGELFF. CDR3 sequence (DNA): TGTGCCAGCAGCTTAAGAGGTAGGACAGGGGGCTGGTACGGGGAGCTGTTTTTT. The chain couples TRBV11-3 to TRBJ2-2; 11 nucleotides align to TRBD1. This CDR3 spans 18 amino acids. CDR1 is SGHNT, CDR2 YENEEA, per germline. Unmatched junction bases numbered 12, after V lost 2 bases and J lost 7 bases.

This clone was counted only a few times. This chain uses TRBV28 with TRBJ1-5; 9 nucleotides align to TRBD1. V was clipped by 4 bases and J by 5 bases; unmatched bases: 3. In germline, CDR1 is MDHEN, CDR2 SYDVKM. CDR3 length: 14 residues. The CDR3 here is CASSWGTGYQPQHF. CDR3 nucleotide sequence: TGTGCCAGCAGTTGGGGGACAGGGTATCAGCCCCAGCATTTT.

This clone was counted once. This chain uses TRBV9 with TRBJ1-6, with no clear D. The CDR3 length is 13 residues. Germline CDR1 is SGDLS and CDR2 is YYNGEE. V was clipped by 0 bases and J by 10 bases, with 8 bases between them. CDR3 coding DNA: TGTGCCAGCAGCGTAGACCCGAGATCACCCCTCCACTTT. Amino acid sequence: CASSVDPRSPLHF. Supplemented by reference TRBV9 and TRBJ1-6, the full variable domain reads DSGVTQTPKHLITATGQRVTLRCSPRSGDLSVYWYQQSLDQGLQFLIQYYNGEERAKGNILERFSAQQFPDLHSELNLSSLELGDSALYFCASSVDPRSPLHFGNGTRLTVT.

This clone was recorded once. This chain links TRBV2 with TRBJ1-2; the match to TRBD1 covers 9 bases. The CDR3 runs 16 residues. Trimming removed 2 bases from V and 8 bases from J; junction bases left unmatched: 12. CDR1 is SNHLY, CDR2 FYNNEI, per germline. The CDR3 loop is CASSELGTGLMGGYTF. The CDR3 region has the DNA TGTGCCAGCAGTGAACTCGGGACAGGGCTCATGGGCGGCTACACCTTC. Combining the CDR3 with reference TRBV2 and TRBJ1-2 gives the whole variable domain EPEVTQTPSHQVTQMGQEVILRCVPISNHLYFYWYRQILGQKVEFLVSFYNNEISEKSEIFDDQFSVERPDGSNFTLKIRSTKLEDSAMYFCASSELGTGLMGGYTFGSGTRLTVV.

This clone was observed at least ten times. The rearrangement uses TRBV4-1 and TRBJ2-1; no reliable D call. Germline V CDR1 and CDR2: MGHRA, YSYEKL. The CDR3 contains 15 residues. Between the trimmed V and J ends, which lost 4 bases and 3 bases, there was a span of 13 bases. For the CDR3, the DNA is TGCGCCAGCAGCCTTAGCCCCTCGGGCTACAATGAGCAGTTCTTC. This gives the protein CASSLSPSGYNEQFF.

The chain recombines TRBV5-1 with TRBJ1-2, with D perhaps matching TRBD1 (6 bases). Germline lookup yields CDR1 SGHRS and CDR2 YFSETQ. The CDR3 runs 13 residues. V was pared by 7 bases and J by 2 bases, with 12 bases between. This chain's CDR3 is CASSTGPNYGYTF. The CDR3 DNA sequence: TGCGCCAGCTCGACAGGACCAAACTATGGCTACACCTTC.

DNA for the CDR3: TGTGCCAGCAGCTTTCTGACAGGGGCGGGTGAAGCTTTCTTT. Residues: CASSFLTGAGEAFF. The chain employs TRBV5-5 and TRBJ1-1; 8 nucleotides agree with TRBD1. V dropped 2 bases and J dropped 7; count of bases not matched to a gene: 7. Germline V lookup: CDR1 SGHKS, CDR2 YYEKEE (reference sequence). CDR3 length: 14 residues.

The V call is TRBV18, the J call TRBJ1-1, with TRBD1 matching 7 bases. Unmatched junction bases numbered 13, after V lost 5 bases and J lost 7 bases. The CDR3 covers 15 residues. Germline-derived CDR1 and CDR2 are KGHSH and LQKENI. In DNA form, the CDR3 reads TGTGCCAGCTCATCACGGGGCGACAGGGCGTTTGAAGCTTTCTTT. Its protein is CASSSRGDRAFEAFF.

This sequence joins TRBV28 and TRBJ1-1; 11 positions match TRBD1. The germline gives CDR1 MDHEN, CDR2 SYDVKM. The CDR3 has 17 amino acids. The V gene end was trimmed by 5 bases and the J gene end by 0 bases; junction bases not matched to a gene: 8. The CDR3 DNA follows: TGTGCCAGCAGTCGGCCGGACAGGGGGCCTTTGAACACTGAAGCTTTCTTT. Encoded protein: CASSRPDRGPLNTEAFF.

This clone has just a few counts. This sequence joins TRBV15 and TRBJ1-1; unclear D gene. The CDR3 consists of 15 residues. Trimming stripped 8 bases from V and 4 bases from J, with 20 bases between. Germline V gives CDR1 LNHNV, CDR2 YYDKDF (reference sequence). CDR3 residues: CATSYPGLGITEAFF. The CDR3 DNA reads as TGTGCCACCTCATACCCGGGGTTGGGTATCACTGAAGCTTTCTTT.

This clone was recorded only once. This rearrangement joins TRBV24-1 to TRBJ1-2; tentatively, D is TRBD1 (6 bases). This CDR3 has 15 amino acids. Germline CDR1 and CDR2: KGHDR and SFDVKD. The V end was cut by 2 bases, the J end by 2 bases, with 11 bases between. CDR3 sequence reads: CATSDSQGGNYGYTF. CDR3 DNA sequence: TGTGCCACCAGTGATTCACAGGGTGGGAACTATGGCTACACCTTC.

The chain couples TRBV20-1 to TRBJ1-2, with no clear D. The length of the CDR3 is 15 residues. The germline V and J ends were trimmed by 3 bases and 1 base, with 15 bases remaining between them. Germline V gene sequence: CDR1 DFQATT, CDR2 SNEGSKA (reference sequence). The CDR3 loop reads CSASLVVTGNYGYTF. Here the CDR3 DNA reads TGCAGTGCTAGTCTGGTCGTGACGGGTAACTATGGCTACACCTTC.

This chain joins TRBV19 and TRBJ1-1, with D maybe TRBD1 (5 bases). CDR3 size: 15 residues. Deletions cut 0 bases from V and 1 base from J, with 9 bases between. Per germline, CDR1 LNHDA and CDR2 SQIVND (reference sequence). CDR3 sequence reads: CASSIDLDTNTEAFF. The DNA of the CDR3 is TGTGCCAGTAGTATAGACTTGGACACGAACACTGAAGCTTTCTTT. Filled out from reference TRBV19 and TRBJ1-1, the complete variable domain reads DGGITQSPKYLFRKEGQNVTLSCEQNLNHDAMYWYRQDPGQGLRLIYYSQIVNDFQKGDIAEGYSVSREKKESFPLTVTSAQKNPTAFYLCASSIDLDTNTEAFFGQGTRLTVV.

This clone was detected once. This chain links TRBV5-4 with TRBJ2-7, with D perhaps TRBD2 (6 bases). The germline gives CDR1 SGHNT, CDR2 YYREEE (reference sequence). The length of the CDR3 is 17 residues. V was trimmed by 0 bases and J by 3 bases, leaving 19 bases between them. The CDR3 nucleotides are TGTGCCAGCAGCTTGGACCCGCTTGGAGCGGGTCTCTACGAGCAGTACTTC. Encoded protein: CASSLDPLGAGLYEQYF.

The chain recombines TRBV5-6 with TRBJ2-3; tentative D call: TRBD2 (5 bases). Looked up from germline, CDR1 is SGHDT and CDR2 is YYEEEE. The CDR3 length is 15 residues. V lost 4 bases and J 2 bases, leaving 14 bases between the germline ends. Here the CDR3 DNA reads TGTGCCAGCAGCACCGGGATTAGCAACACAGATACGCAGTATTTT. It specifies CASSTGISNTDTQYF.

V gene TRBV10-3 combines with J gene TRBJ1-2; 8 nucleotides align to TRBD1. The CDR3 is 14 residues long. Germline-derived CDR1 and CDR2 are ENHRY and SYGVKD. J gave up 6 bases and V 6 bases, and 9 bases lay outside the gene matches. CDR3 in amino acids: CAIRKDRETHGYTF. CDR3 coding DNA: TGTGCCATCAGGAAGGACAGGGAAACGCATGGCTACACCTTC.

V gene TRBV24-1 combines with J gene TRBJ2-1, with TRBD2 matching over 12 bases. With V trimmed by 3 bases and J by 7 bases, 3 bases remained unmatched. Germline loops: CDR1 KGHDR, CDR2 SFDVKD. The length of the CDR3 is 15 residues. In DNA form, the CDR3 reads TGTGCCACCAGTGATGCTAGCGGGAGGGTGAATGAGCAGTTCTTC. As protein: CATSDASGRVNEQFF.

The CDR3 loop reads CASGTSGADTQYF. The CDR3 coding sequence is TGTGCCAGCGGGACTAGCGGTGCAGATACGCAGTATTTT. The J gene is TRBJ2-3, the V gene TRBV6-5; TRBD2 aligns across 11 bases. The CDR3 contains 13 residues. The germline V gene has CDR1 MNHEY and CDR2 SVGAGI. V lost 8 bases to trimming and J lost 4 bases; unmatched junction nucleotides: 2.

The J gene is TRBJ2-6, the V gene TRBV7-6; D ambiguous. V dropped 2 bases and J dropped 0 bases, with 5 bases sitting between them. CDR1 is SGHVS, CDR2 FNYEAQ, per germline. The CDR3 covers 15 residues. The CDR3 reads CASSLYGSGANVLTF. The CDR3 nucleotides read TGTGCCAGCAGCTTATACGGCTCTGGGGCCAACGTCCTGACTTTC.